A single sample gave rise to the 5 T cell receptor beta chains below, sequenced in a study of cytomegalovirus exposure and HLA in healthy donors. PCR involved 60 Vbeta and 13 Jbeta primers. Sequencing was performed with immunoSEQ multiplex PCR; in TCRdb, only in-frame clones are kept and a portion is missing. The sample includes some 110,000 clones. Specimen: PBMCs. The receptors were gathered from a young man in good health and CMV-seronegative.

The chain has TRBV29-1 and TRBJ2-7, with D possibly matching TRBD1 (5 bases). Germline V gives CDR1 SQVTM, CDR2 ANQGSEA. CDR3 length: 11 residues. CDR3 bases: TGCAGAGCCGACAGAGGCTACGAGCAGTACTTC. Amino acids: CRADRGYEQYF.

The rearrangement links TRBV11-1 to TRBJ2-7; maybe TRBD2 (5 bases). The V end lost 1 base, the J end lost 3 bases, and 10 bases lay between the germline ends. Germline CDR1 reads SGHAT; CDR2 reads FQDESV (reference sequence). The CDR3 length is 14 residues. CDR3 residues: CASSLDEGRYEQYF. The CDR3 nucleotides are TGTGCCAGCAGCTTAGATGAGGGTCGCTACGAGCAGTACTTC.

V is TRBV7-9 and J is TRBJ2-5; the match to TRBD2 covers 7 bases. With the DNA end fitting TRBJ2-7 better, the J assignment may be wrong. This CDR3 spans 17 amino acids. Germline V lookup: CDR1 SEHNR, CDR2 FQNEAQ (reference sequence). The CDR3 DNA reads as TGTGCCAGCAGCGGCCAAGGGGAGGGTCGAAGCTCCTACGAGCAGTACTTC. Translating it yields CASSGQGEGRSSYEQYF.

The CDR3 reads CASSFGLAGVSYEQYF. The DNA for the CDR3 is TGTGCCAGCAGTTTCGGACTAGCGGGAGTGTCATACGAGCAGTACTTC. The chain combines TRBV27 with TRBJ2-7; 13 bases line up with TRBD2. Trimming removed 3 bases from V and 4 bases from J; junction bases left unmatched: 6. The CDR3 loop spans 16 amino acids. Germline values: CDR1 MNHEY, CDR2 SMNVEV (reference sequence).

The chain couples TRBV5-4 to TRBJ1-2; TRBD1 is a possible D gene (5 bases). The length of the CDR3 is 13 residues. The germline CDR1 and CDR2 sequences are SGHNT and YYREEE (reference sequence). Trimming cost V 8 bases and J 4 bases, with 15 bases left between them. The CDR3 bases are TGTGCCAGTCATGGGCAGGGCTCCTATGGCTACACCTTC. Amino acid sequence: CASHGQGSYGYTF.